The source of this TCR beta chain is a study of T cell responses to AZD1222 COVID-19 vaccine. Trimming cost V 1 base and J 6 bases, with 7 bases left between them. The germline V gene has CDR1 KGHDR and CDR2 SFDVKD. The CDR3 consists of 13 residues. Method: immunoSEQ multiplex PCR; TCRdb's copy keeps in-frame clones and lacks some. The sample includes around 260,000 clones, roughly 93% of them seen just once. The receptor's source is an adult in good health. The V gene is TRBV24-1, the J gene TRBJ2-3; D unclear. Sequencing used peripheral blood, obtained on day 0 of AZD1222 vaccination. The CDR3 sequence is CATSDFQEDTQYF. The CDR3 nucleotides are TGTGCCACCAGTGATTTCCAGGAGGATACGCAGTATTTT.